Listed below are T cell receptor beta chains from one sample, sequenced in a study of cytomegalovirus exposure and HLA in healthy donors. Generated by immunoSEQ multiplex PCR, the TCRdb table keeps only in-frame clones and is missing some. This table holds about 190,000 clones, about four fifths found once. Input material: PBMCs. These receptors were collected from a boy aged 10-17 years in good health and CMV-seronegative. The CDR3 runs from the conserved cysteine through the conserved F or W. A D gene is named only where the DNA matches it firmly. The size of a clone is reported for some rows only, either as once, few or many, or as a class for expanded clones.

j_call d_call clone_size v_call cdr3_nt cdr3_aa
TRBJ2-5 . . TRBV5-6 TGTGCCAGCAGCTTGGGGCCAGGGGGGATCCACTTC CASSLGPGGIHF
TRBJ2-1 TRBD2 . TRBV5-1 TGCGCCAGCAGCCCTGGGGTAGCGGGGTACAATGAGCAGTTCTTC CASSPGVAGYNEQFF
TRBJ2-7 . . TRBV6-5 TGTGCCAGCAGTCTTAACGCCGGGACACTGTACTTC CASSLNAGTLYF
TRBJ2-5 . . TRBV29-1 TGCAGCGTTGTTGTATCGAATGCGGAGACCCAGTACTTC CSVVVSNAETQYF
TRBJ1-1 . . TRBV5-4 TGTGCCAGCAGCTACCGAACGACAGGAAGAATGAACACTGAAGCTTTCTTT CASSYRTTGRMNTEAFF
TRBJ2-1 TRBD2 . TRBV10-3 TGTGCCATCAGTGGACTAGCGGGGACCTTGAGCAATGAGCAGTTCTTC CAISGLAGTLSNEQFF
TRBJ2-1 TRBD2 . TRBV5-4 TGTGCCAGCAGCCTGGGGACTAGCGGACTTAATGAGCAGTTCTTC CASSLGTSGLNEQFF
TRBJ1-2 . once TRBV9 TGTGCCAGCAGCGGCGGGACCGGTGGCGCGGGGGACTATGGCTACACCTTC CASSGGTGGAGDYGYTF
TRBJ1-2 TRBD1 few TRBV10-3 TGTGCCATCAGTGTAACCTGGGACAGCGAGGCCTTAAGTCGCTACACCTTC CAISVTWDSEALSRYTF
TRBJ1-4 . . TRBV13 TGTGCCAGCAGCTTAGGGGCAGATGAAAAACTGTTTTTT CASSLGADEKLFF
TRBJ2-2 . . TRBV2 TGTGCCAGCAGTCAAACTACAGGGTCCGGGGAGCTGTTTTTT CASSQTTGSGELFF
TRBJ2-3 TRBD2 . TRBV7-8 TGTGCCAGCAGCCTAATAGCGGGGGGGCTGACAGATACGCAGTATTTT CASSLIAGGLTDTQYF
TRBJ1-1 . . TRBV6-1 TGTGCCACCAAGAACACTGAAGCTTTCTTT CATKNTEAFF
TRBJ1-6 . . TRBV10-3 TGTGCCATCAGTGAAGACAGCTATAATTCACCCCTCCACTTT CAISEDSYNSPLHF
TRBJ1-1 . . TRBV6-6 TGTGCCAGCACTTACACGGGTGAAGCTTTCTTT CASTYTGEAFF
TRBJ1-1 . . TRBV29-1 TGCAGCGTTTGCAGGGGTGTAAACACTGAAGCTTTCTTT CSVCRGVNTEAFF
TRBJ2-7 . . TRBV21-1 TGTGCCAGCAGCATTGCCGGGACAGGGGCACCGAAACGTACCTACGAGCAGTACTTC CASSIAGTGAPKRTYEQYF
TRBJ1-6 TRBD1 . TRBV7-9 TGTGCCAGCAGCTCGACAGGGCCTAATTCACCCCTCCACTTT CASSSTGPNSPLHF
TRBJ1-5 . . TRBV27 TGTGCCAGCAGTTTATCGTTCACAGGGATTCAGCCCCAGCATTTT CASSLSFTGIQPQHF
TRBJ1-2 TRBD1 . TRBV5-4 TGTGCCAGCAGCCCGCAGACAGGGATAAGGGGTGACTATGGCTACACCTTC CASSPQTGIRGDYGYTF
TRBJ1-2 . . TRBV5-1 TGCGCCAGCAGCTTGGGAGGTCGCCAAAGCTATGGCTACACCTTC CASSLGGRQSYGYTF
TRBJ1-4 TRBD1 . TRBV6-6 TGTGCCAGCAGTTGGAGACAGGGTCAGGAAAAACTGTTTTTT CASSWRQGQEKLFF
TRBJ2-1 TRBD2 . TRBV27 TGTGCCAGCAGTTTTTGGGGGACTAGCTCCTACAATGAGCAGTTCTTC CASSFWGTSSYNEQFF
TRBJ2-1 . . TRBV29-1 TGCAGCGCCCTAGGAGTGTACAATGAGCAGTTCTTC CSALGVYNEQFF
TRBJ2-7 . . TRBV19 TGTGCCAGTAGTATAGCGAGATTCTACGAGCAGTACTTC CASSIARFYEQYF
TRBJ1-1 . . TRBV7-9 TGTGCCAGCAGCTTAGCGCCAGCTGAAGCTTTCTTT CASSLAPAEAFF
TRBJ2-1 TRBD2 . TRBV5-1 TGCGCCAGTCACGCTCCGGGACTAGCGGGAGGTCCGAATGAGCAGTTCTTC CASHAPGLAGGPNEQFF
TRBJ2-7 TRBD1 . TRBV27 TGTGCCAGCAGTTTTCCCGACAGGGTGAGGGAGCAGTACTTC CASSFPDRVREQYF
TRBJ2-5 TRBD1 . TRBV7-9 TGTGCCAGCAGCGGGACAGGGTACCAAGAGACCCAGTACTTC CASSGTGYQETQYF
TRBJ2-7 . . TRBV5-1 TGCGCCAGCAGCTCGGATGGTTCAGGGTGGAACGAGCAGTACTTC CASSSDGSGWNEQYF
TRBJ1-2 TRBD1 once TRBV27 TGTGCCAGCAGTTTATCGGGACAGGGGGCGCGGGGCTACACCTTC CASSLSGQGARGYTF
TRBJ1-6 TRBD1 . TRBV30 TGTGCCTGGAAGGTAGACAGGGGTAAATCACCCCTCCACTTT CAWKVDRGKSPLHF
TRBJ1-2 . . TRBV28 TGTGCCAGCAGCCAGCCGGGACACGACTTGGGCTACACCTTC CASSQPGHDLGYTF
TRBJ2-3 TRBD2 . TRBV4-1 TGCGCCAGCAGCCTCTTGGGTGCGACTAGCGGGAGTCGCCAAAACACAGATACGCAGTATTTT CASSLLGATSGSRQNTDTQYF
TRBJ2-7 TRBD1 . TRBV18 TGTGCCAGCTCACCACTCCCGCCGACAGGGGACCACGAGCAGTACTTC CASSPLPPTGDHEQYF
TRBJ2-5 TRBD2 . TRBV5-1 TGCGCCAGTCGGGGACTAGCGGGCCCCCAAGAGACCCAGTACTTC CASRGLAGPQETQYF
TRBJ2-4 . . TRBV5-1 TGCGCCAGCAGCTTGGAGGCAGCCGAGGGCATTCAGTACTTC CASSLEAAEGIQYF
TRBJ2-6 . . TRBV27 TGTGCCAGCAGTTTCCGGTCCTCTGGGGCCAACGTCCTGACTTTC CASSFRSSGANVLTF
TRBJ1-1 TRBD1 . TRBV9 TGTGCCAGCAGCGTAAGGGGACAGAACGAAGCTTTCTTT CASSVRGQNEAFF
TRBJ2-2 TRBD2 . TRBV2 TGTGCCAGCAGCGGGAGGACGAACACCGGGGAGCTGTTTTTT CASSGRTNTGELFF
TRBJ1-1 TRBD1 . TRBV27 TGTGCCAGCAGTTTATTTTCAGGGGGAACTGAAGCTTTCTTT CASSLFSGGTEAFF
TRBJ1-3 . . TRBV27 TGTGCCAGCAGTTTATCCCAGATGGGAAACACCATATATTTT CASSLSQMGNTIYF
TRBJ2-1 . . TRBV18 TGTGCCAGCTCACCTGGGCACCGTAGCTCCTACAATGAGCAGTTCTTC CASSPGHRSSYNEQFF
TRBJ2-5 . once TRBV7-9 TGTGCCCTAGGGGGGGGAGAGCGGGATCAAGAGACCCAGTACTTC CALGGGERDQETQYF
TRBJ1-5 . . TRBV29-1 TGCAGCTTTCCGAGGAGGCCCCTTCCCCAGCATTTT CSFPRRPLPQHF
TRBJ2-7 . . TRBV5-1 TGCGCCAGCAGCTTGAGAGGACAGCAAACCTACGAGCAGTACTTC CASSLRGQQTYEQYF
TRBJ1-5 . . TRBV5-6 TGTGCCAGCAGCTTCGGGGTAACAAGAAATCAGCCCCAGCATTTT CASSFGVTRNQPQHF
TRBJ1-2 TRBD1 . TRBV7-2 TGTGCCAGCAGGGGCAGGACAGGGAACTATGGCTACACCTTC CASRGRTGNYGYTF
TRBJ1-1 . . TRBV10-2 TGCGCCAGCAGTCTTACGAGGAACACTGAAGCTTTCTTT CASSLTRNTEAFF
TRBJ1-4 . few TRBV30 TGTGCCTGGACCGGAGGCTGGCTTAGTGAAAAACTGTTTTTT CAWTGGWLSEKLFF
TRBJ2-7 TRBD1 . TRBV28 TGTGCCAGCAGTGACAGACCGGGACAGGGACCCTACGAGCAGTACTTC CASSDRPGQGPYEQYF
TRBJ2-1 . few TRBV25-1 TGTGCCAGCCAGAACGTGAATACCTACAATGAGCAGTTCTTC CASQNVNTYNEQFF
TRBJ1-2 . . TRBV10-3 TGTGCCATCAATTGGGTCAGGGGCCATGGCTACACCTTC CAINWVRGHGYTF
TRBJ2-1 . . TRBV18 TGTGCCAGCTCTGCGGGGTATTCCTACAATGAGCAGTTCTTC CASSAGYSYNEQFF
TRBJ2-7 . few TRBV10-2 TGCGCCAGCAGGGACAGCGCCTACGAGCAGTACTTC CASRDSAYEQYF
TRBJ2-3 . once TRBV19 TGTGCCAGTAGTCCCACCCTAGGCCTGAACGCGGGAGATACGCAGTATTTT CASSPTLGLNAGDTQYF
TRBJ2-7 . . TRBV5-4 TGTGCCAGCAGTCAGGGGTACGAGCAGTACTTC CASSQGYEQYF
TRBJ1-2 . few TRBV28 TGTGCCAGCAGTTTTGCAGGTTTAAGTAGCTATGGCTACACCTTC CASSFAGLSSYGYTF
TRBJ2-7 TRBD1 . TRBV2 TGTGCCAGCAGTTTGACCGGGACAGGGGGCTACGAGCAGTACTTC CASSLTGTGGYEQYF
TRBJ1-1 . . TRBV10-3 TGTGCCATCAGTGATGTGCCGGGTCAGAACACTGAAGCTTTCTTT CAISDVPGQNTEAFF